What follows is one TCR beta chain and its context. The data originate from a study of early T cells in non-severe SARS-CoV-2 infection. The J segment lost 7 bases and the V segment lost 1 base, leaving 6 bases of the junction unmatched. There are 16 residues in the CDR3. Germline V gives CDR1 LGHDT, CDR2 YNNKEL (reference sequence). A single record per CDR3 protein comes from TCRdb applying MiXCR to the 5' RACE reads. The sample includes about 61,000 distinct CDR3 sequences, around 9.9% seen only once; the top ten take about 1.2%. The receptor was isolated from an adult who was a healthcare worker with PCR-confirmed SARS-CoV-2 infection or an uninfected control (not recorded which). The chain has TRBV3-1 and TRBJ2-1, with TRBD1 matching 11 bases. The sample consisted of whole blood. The CDR3 here is CASSQVWGTGGNEQFF. For the CDR3, the DNA is TGTGCCAGCAGCCAAGTTTGGGGGACAGGGGGTAATGAGCAGTTCTTC.